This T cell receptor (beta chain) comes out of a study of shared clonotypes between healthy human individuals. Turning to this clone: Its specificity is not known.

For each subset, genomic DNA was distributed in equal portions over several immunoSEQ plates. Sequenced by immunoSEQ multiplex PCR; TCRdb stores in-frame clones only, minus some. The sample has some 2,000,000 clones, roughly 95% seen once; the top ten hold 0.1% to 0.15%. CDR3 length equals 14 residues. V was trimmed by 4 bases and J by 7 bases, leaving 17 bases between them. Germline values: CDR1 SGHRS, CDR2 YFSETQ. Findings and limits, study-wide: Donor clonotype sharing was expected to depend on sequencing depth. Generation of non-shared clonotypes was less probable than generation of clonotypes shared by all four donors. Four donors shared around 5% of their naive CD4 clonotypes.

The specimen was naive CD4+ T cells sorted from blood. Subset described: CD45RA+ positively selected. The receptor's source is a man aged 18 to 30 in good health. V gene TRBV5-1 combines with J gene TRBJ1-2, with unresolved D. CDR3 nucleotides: TGCGCCAGCAGCCCTACAGAAATCAGGAGTGGCTACACCTTC. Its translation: CASSPTEIRSGYTF.